These 4 T cell receptor beta chains share one sample of origin, sequenced in a study of beta chain features in type 1 diabetes. Study findings and constraints: Significant though moderate, a shortening of TCRB CDR3s appeared in all four CD4+ subsets of Type 1 diabetes patients.

For these TCRs, the target antigens are not known. Every isolated RNA sample was fully reverse transcribed, so sequencing captured expressed TCRB transcripts. Profiled with immunoSEQ multiplex PCR; TCRdb holds only in-frame clones, not every one. The sample holds almost 350,000 clones; around 8.5% are singletons and the top ten take 0.9% to 1.1%. Sequencing input: central memory CD4+ T cells from blood. These receptors came from a man aged 30-40 years with type 1 diabetes.

This chain connects TRBV6-1 to TRBJ2-7, with 8 bases identical to TRBD1. Germline loops: CDR1 MNHNS, CDR2 SASEGT. The length of the CDR3 is 12 residues. The V segment lost 5 bases and the J segment 10 bases; nucleotides outside the gene matches: 7. CDR3 nucleotides: TGTGCCAGCAGTACAAGCCAGGGGGCCCAGTACTTC. This translates into CASSTSQGAQYF.

The chain is built from TRBV7-2 and TRBJ2-1, with 8 bases matching TRBD2. There are 16 residues in the CDR3. V lost 5 bases to trimming and J lost 8 bases; unmatched junction nucleotides: 14. Germline V gene lookup returns CDR1 SGHTA and CDR2 FQGNSA. CDR3 loop: CASSTGLVGGRDEQFF. The CDR3 DNA follows: TGTGCCAGCAGCACGGGACTAGTGGGTGGTAGGGATGAGCAGTTCTTC.

This clone was detected only a few times. Other DNA sequences in the sample encode the same CDR3. The chain joins TRBV5-1 to TRBJ2-5, with unresolved D. The CDR3 is 13 amino acids. V was cut by 0 bases and J by 5 bases, with 8 bases left in between. The germline gives CDR1 SGHRS, CDR2 YFSETQ. The CDR3 reads CASSLGLSETQYF. CDR3 in DNA: TGCGCCAGCAGCTTGGGGCTGAGCGAGACCCAGTACTTC.

The CDR3 nucleotides read TGTGCCAGCAGCGACCAATACAATGAGCAGTTCTTC. It codes for CASSDQYNEQFF. The chain joins TRBV5-6 to TRBJ2-1; D unclear. The CDR3 runs 12 residues. Germline CDR1 reads SGHDT; CDR2 reads YYEEEE. V shed 4 bases and J shed 4 bases, with 6 bases lying between them.